This TCR beta chain was found in a study of T cells in Graves' hyperthyroidism and ophthalmopathy. Study-wide results and caveats: A 13 V-J model separated ophthalmopathy from stable hyperthyroidism.

Points on this clonotype: Antigen specificity is unknown.

From germline, CDR1 is SQVTM and CDR2 ANQGSEA. Trimming removed 7 bases from V and 0 bases from J; junction bases left unmatched: 6. The CDR3 runs to 14 residues. From RNA transcripts, TCR beta CDR3 regions were amplified. HTBI primers were employed in a first-round RT-PCR of the TCR CDR3. TCRdb passed the multiplex PCR reads through MiXCR, listing each CDR3 protein once. This table holds 500,000 to 650,000 distinct CDR3 sequences, about 15% found once. The receptor was derived from a young woman with Graves' ophthalmopathy. The rearrangement links TRBV29-1 to TRBJ2-7; 10 nucleotides match TRBD1. The sequenced sample consisted of blood. For the CDR3, the DNA is TGCAGCGCCGTGGGACAGGGGAGCTCCTACGAGCAGTACTTC. As protein: CSAVGQGSSYEQYF.